This T cell receptor (beta chain) was found in a study of CD8 T cells in Susac syndrome. V was cut by 1 base and J by 3 bases, with 1 base left in between. This CDR3 contains 11 residues. Germline V gene data show CDR1 as SNHLY and CDR2 as FYNNEI. Both CD4+ and CD8+ T cells were negatively isolated, and TEMRA cells underwent FACS enrichment. An input of 0.5 to 1 ug of RNA was subjected to reverse transcription using random hexamers. Amplification of TCR beta CDR3 was carried out by immunoSEQ multiplex PCR, which covered 54 Vbeta and 13 Jbeta segments. Using its own MiXCR run on the immunoSEQ multiplex PCR reads, TCRdb lists one record per CDR3 protein. The sample holds tens of thousands of distinct CDR3 sequences, 90% to 97% seen once.

This rearrangement joins TRBV2 to TRBJ2-7; D unclear. The sequenced sample consisted of CD8+ T cells from PBMCs. This receptor was identified in a human donor with Susac syndrome. CDR3 protein: CASSEDYEQYF. In nucleotides, the CDR3 is TGTGCCAGCAGTGAAGACTACGAGCAGTACTTC.